This TCR beta chain is drawn from a study of shared clonotypes between healthy human individuals. The protocol was immunoSEQ multiplex PCR, while the TCRdb copy is restricted to in-frame clones and leaves out a portion. Among 2,500,000 or so clones listed, approximately 93% were seen once. Nashville, Tennessee was home to all donors, who were Caucasian adults. The split of CD4+ cells yielded CD45RA+ naive and CD45RA-negative memory subsets. Germline V lookup: CDR1 MDHEN, CDR2 SYDVKM. V shed 7 bases and J shed 2 bases, with 12 bases lying between them. CDR3 size: 14 residues. This clonotype was sampled from a man aged 18 to 30 in good health. Some clones in this sample may be carry-over from other donors' samples. Sequenced input: naive CD4+ T cells from PBMCs. Specified subset: CD45RA+ positively selected. This rearrangement joins TRBV28 to TRBJ2-1; the D call may be TRBD1 or TRBD2 (7 bases each). CDR3 amino acids: CASTQGGAYNEQFF. The CDR3 DNA follows: TGTGCCAGCACCCAGGGGGGGGCCTACAATGAGCAGTTCTTC.